Listed below are T cell receptor beta chains from one sample, sequenced in a study of metastatic and nonmetastatic thyroid tumors. TCRdb used MiXCR to call clones anew from the PCR reads. Among 15,000 to 20,000 clones listed, about 22% were seen once. Source material: adjacent normal tissue. The receptors were sampled from a female donor with papillary thyroid cancer or a benign thyroid nodule (not recorded which). Some clones in this sample may be carry-over from other donors' samples. Each CDR3 is given with its conserved first and last residue. The order of the fields is CDR3 protein, CDR3 DNA, clone size, V gene, J gene, D gene. The D gene is left open where the match is weak. Clone size, where shown, is once, few, many, or a class for clones that have expanded.

CDR3: CASSKGRRLYEQYF; DNA: TGTGCCAGCAGCAAGGGACGGCGGCTCTACGAGCAGTACTTC; size: NA; V: TRBV12-3/TRBV12-4; J: TRBJ2-7; D: NA
CDR3: CASSLFLGNTIYF; DNA: TGTGCCAGCAGCTTATTTCTCGGAAACACCATATATTTT; size: NA; V: TRBV7-2; J: TRBJ1-3; D: NA
CDR3: CASSSLRDSPLHF; DNA: TGTGCCAGCTCATCCCTTCGTGATTCACCCCTCCACTTT; size: NA; V: TRBV18; J: TRBJ1-6; D: NA
CDR3: CASSFAQGWAGELFF; DNA: TGTGCCAGCAGTTTTGCCCAGGGATGGGCCGGGGAGCTGTTTTTT; size: few; V: TRBV28; J: TRBJ2-2; D: NA
CDR3: CASSFYGNQRETQYF; DNA: TGTGCCAGCAGTTTTTACGGCAACCAAAGAGAGACCCAGTACTTC; size: NA; V: TRBV28; J: TRBJ2-5; D: NA
CDR3: CASSSRTSGVMNEQFF; DNA: TGTGCCAGCAGCTCCAGGACTAGCGGGGTTATGAATGAGCAGTTCTTC; size: NA; V: TRBV9; J: TRBJ2-1; D: TRBD2
CDR3: CASSYPGELFF; DNA: TGTGCCAGCAGTTACCCCGGGGAGCTGTTTTTT; size: many; V: TRBV6-2/TRBV6-3; J: TRBJ2-2; D: NA
CDR3: CASSYGQGEYNEQFF; DNA: TGTGCCAGCAGTTACGGACAGGGGGAATACAATGAGCAGTTCTTC; size: large; V: TRBV6-5; J: TRBJ2-1; D: TRBD1
CDR3: CASSGQGAGYYGYTF; DNA: TGTGCCAGCAGTGGACAGGGGGCTGGGTACTATGGCTACACCTTC; size: NA; V: TRBV2; J: TRBJ1-2; D: TRBD1
CDR3: CASRGPRDSPLHF; DNA: TGTGCCAGTAGGGGTCCGCGGGATTCACCCCTCCACTTT; size: NA; V: TRBV19; J: TRBJ1-6; D: NA
CDR3: CASRERSTDTQYF; DNA: TGTGCCAGCAGAGAGCGGAGCACAGATACGCAGTATTTT; size: NA; V: TRBV11-1; J: TRBJ2-3; D: NA
CDR3: CSARVAGGMGEQYF; DNA: TGCAGTGCTAGAGTAGCGGGAGGAATGGGGGAGCAGTACTTC; size: few; V: TRBV20-1; J: TRBJ2-7; D: TRBD2
CDR3: CASSPGTSGDWGNTGELFF; DNA: TGTGCCAGCAGCCCCGGGACTAGCGGAGATTGGGGTAACACCGGGGAGCTGTTTTTT; size: NA; V: TRBV6-2/TRBV6-3; J: TRBJ2-2; D: TRBD2
CDR3: CASRVQGMGEAFF; DNA: TGCGCCAGCAGGGTACAGGGAATGGGTGAAGCTTTCTTT; size: NA; V: TRBV5-1; J: TRBJ1-1; D: NA
CDR3: CASSVGGGGNTEAFF; DNA: TGTGCCAGCAGTGTTGGGGGTGGAGGGAACACTGAAGCTTTCTTT; size: many; V: TRBV2; J: TRBJ1-1; D: NA
CDR3: CAWSRGAGNTIYF; DNA: TGTGCCTGGAGTAGGGGTGCTGGAAACACCATATATTTT; size: NA; V: TRBV30; J: TRBJ1-3; D: NA
CDR3: CASSTGLAGVETYEQYF; DNA: TGTGCCAGCAGTACTGGACTAGCGGGAGTAGAGACCTACGAGCAGTACTTC; size: few; V: TRBV27; J: TRBJ2-7; D: TRBD2
CDR3: CASSLWGAGEQYF; DNA: TGTGCCAGCAGCTTGTGGGGGGCGGGCGAGCAGTACTTC; size: NA; V: TRBV5-5; J: TRBJ2-7; D: NA
CDR3: CASSEPALTLAANTGELFF; DNA: TGTGCCAGCAGTGAACCCGCTTTAACCCTAGCGGCGAACACCGGGGAGCTGTTTTTT; size: NA; V: TRBV2; J: TRBJ2-2; D: TRBD2
CDR3: CASSQGDRVVNEQFF; DNA: TGCGCCAGCAGCCAAGGGGACAGGGTGGTGAATGAGCAGTTCTTC; size: NA; V: TRBV4-3; J: TRBJ2-1; D: TRBD1
CDR3: CASGTGTGSYEQYF; DNA: TGCGCCAGCGGGACAGGGACAGGGTCCTACGAGCAGTACTTC; size: NA; V: TRBV5-1; J: TRBJ2-7; D: TRBD1
CDR3: CASSLEQGAIHEQYF; DNA: TGTGCCAGCAGCTTGGAGCAGGGGGCGATCCACGAGCAGTACTTC; size: few; V: TRBV5-5; J: TRBJ2-7; D: TRBD1
CDR3: CASSSGPAEWQPQHF; DNA: TGTGCCAGCAGTTCAGGACCCGCTGAATGGCAGCCCCAGCATTTT; size: few; V: TRBV3-1; J: TRBJ1-5; D: NA
CDR3: CASSRGANTEAFF; DNA: TGCGCCAGCAGCAGGGGTGCGAACACTGAAGCTTTCTTT; size: NA; V: TRBV5-1; J: TRBJ1-1; D: NA
CDR3: CASSLGGGLTDTQYF; DNA: TGTGCCAGCAGCTTGGGCGGGGGCTTGACAGATACGCAGTATTTT; size: NA; V: TRBV7-3; J: TRBJ2-3; D: NA
CDR3: CASSLRGGLSYNEQFF; DNA: TGTGCCAGCAGCTTGCGGGGGGGACTCTCCTACAATGAGCAGTTCTTC; size: NA; V: TRBV7-3; J: TRBJ2-1; D: TRBD2
CDR3: CASSLGVWGRGYTEAFF; DNA: TGTGCCAGCAGTTTGGGAGTATGGGGCCGGGGGTACACTGAAGCTTTCTTT; size: few; V: TRBV28; J: TRBJ1-1; D: NA
CDR3: CASSVEVMQAFF; DNA: TGTGCCAGCAGCGTAGAAGTGATGCAAGCTTTCTTT; size: few; V: TRBV9; J: TRBJ1-1; D: NA
CDR3: CASSERNPTSGAPRDTQYF; DNA: TGTGCCAGCAGTGAAAGGAACCCGACTAGCGGGGCCCCGCGGGATACGCAGTATTTT; size: few; V: TRBV2; J: TRBJ2-3; D: TRBD2
CDR3: CASSFDRAPEAFF; DNA: TGTGCCAGCAGCTTTGACAGGGCTCCCGAAGCTTTCTTT; size: NA; V: TRBV11-3; J: TRBJ1-1; D: TRBD1
CDR3: CASRGQGHGYTF; DNA: TGTGCCAGCAGAGGACAGGGGCATGGCTACACCTTC; size: few; V: TRBV2; J: TRBJ1-2; D: TRBD1
CDR3: CASSFRTEGDTQYF; DNA: TGCGCCAGCAGCTTCAGGACGGAGGGTGATACGCAGTATTTT; size: once; V: TRBV5-1; J: TRBJ2-3; D: NA
CDR3: CAISSGSGETQYF; DNA: TGTGCCATCAGTAGCGGGAGTGGGGAGACCCAGTACTTC; size: NA; V: TRBV6-4; J: TRBJ2-5; D: TRBD2
CDR3: CASSPSSLEQYF; DNA: TGTGCCAGCAGCCCGTCTAGTCTCGAGCAGTACTTC; size: once; V: TRBV11-3; J: TRBJ2-7; D: NA
CDR3: CASSLYAGPSFNSPLHF; DNA: TGTGCCAGCAGCTTGTACGCAGGGCCCTCGTTCAATTCACCCCTCCACTTT; size: many; V: TRBV5-4; J: TRBJ1-6; D: NA
CDR3: CSAETGTGSYGGYTF; DNA: TGCAGTGCTGAGACCGGGACAGGGTCCTACGGTGGCTACACCTTC; size: once; V: TRBV20-1; J: TRBJ1-2; D: TRBD1
CDR3: CSARDGGDFNNEQFF; DNA: TGCAGTGCTAGAGATGGTGGGGACTTCAACAATGAGCAGTTCTTC; size: few; V: TRBV20-1; J: TRBJ2-1; D: NA
CDR3: CASSPLGERDEQYF; DNA: TGTGCCAGCAGCCCCCTTGGGGAGAGGGACGAGCAGTACTTC; size: NA; V: TRBV3-1; J: TRBJ2-7; D: NA
CDR3: CASSLGRGGSSYEQYF; DNA: TGTGCCAGCAGCTTAGGAAGGGGGGGGAGCTCCTACGAGCAGTACTTC; size: NA; V: TRBV11-2; J: TRBJ2-7; D: NA
CDR3: CASSLRVLGTEAFF; DNA: TGTGCCAGCAGCTTAAGGGTTTTGGGCACTGAAGCCTTCTTT; size: NA; V: TRBV28; J: TRBJ1-1; D: NA
CDR3: CASSTTPGGVVSEQFF; DNA: TGTGCCAGCAGTACAACCCCAGGGGGAGTGGTGAGTGAGCAGTTCTTC; size: NA; V: TRBV27; J: TRBJ2-1; D: TRBD1
CDR3: CASSGQGDYSPLHF; DNA: TGTGCCAGCAGTGGGCAGGGCGATTATTCACCCCTCCACTTT; size: few; V: TRBV2; J: TRBJ1-6; D: NA
CDR3: CASSAPSSGGTSTDTQYF; DNA: TGTGCCAGCAGCGCCCCATCTAGCGGGGGGACTAGCACAGATACGCAGTATTTT; size: once; V: TRBV9; J: TRBJ2-3; D: TRBD2
CDR3: CASSPLGRGSPSNQPQHF; DNA: TGTGCCAGCTCACCATTGGGGAGGGGCTCCCCTAGCAATCAGCCCCAGCATTTT; size: NA; V: TRBV18; J: TRBJ1-5; D: NA
CDR3: CAWKIPGAYTF; DNA: TGTGCCTGGAAGATTCCAGGGGCGTACACCTTC; size: many; V: TRBV30; J: TRBJ1-2; D: NA
CDR3: CASSLGQGAYETQYF; DNA: TGCGCCAGCAGCTTGGGACAGGGGGCGTATGAGACCCAGTACTTC; size: medium-sized; V: TRBV5-1; J: TRBJ2-5; D: TRBD1
CDR3: CSARGGGNTEAFF; DNA: TGCAGTGCTAGAGGGGGGGGGAACACTGAAGCTTTCTTT; size: few; V: TRBV20-1; J: TRBJ1-1; D: NA
CDR3: CASSSSGRRPNNEQFF; DNA: TGTGCCAGCAGCTCCTCCGGGAGGAGACCAAACAATGAGCAGTTCTTC; size: NA; V: TRBV11-2; J: TRBJ2-1; D: TRBD2
CDR3: CASQTGDNSPLHF; DNA: TGTGCCAGCCAGACAGGGGATAATTCACCCCTCCACTTT; size: few; V: TRBV6-1; J: TRBJ1-6; D: TRBD1
CDR3: CASSGVQGGTNEELFF; DNA: TGTGCCAGCAGCGGGGTTCAGGGCGGAACGAATGAAGAACTGTTTTTT; size: NA; V: TRBV6-1; J: TRBJ1-4; D: NA
CDR3: CASNPGTGTSEQFF; DNA: TGTGCCAGCAATCCCGGGACAGGGACCAGTGAGCAGTTCTTC; size: few; V: TRBV2; J: TRBJ2-1; D: TRBD1
CDR3: CASRPGVQPQHF; DNA: TGCGCCAGCAGACCGGGTGTCCAGCCCCAGCATTTT; size: NA; V: TRBV5-1; J: TRBJ1-5; D: NA
CDR3: CASRLTDTQYF; DNA: TGTGCCAGCAGATTAACCGATACGCAGTATTTT; size: many; V: TRBV12-3/TRBV12-4; J: TRBJ2-3; D: NA
CDR3: CASSSGTGGETQYF; DNA: TGTGCCAGCAGCTCAGGGACAGGGGGAGAGACCCAGTACTTC; size: few; V: TRBV11-2; J: TRBJ2-5; D: TRBD1
CDR3: CASSPRTRGNGYTF; DNA: TGTGCCAGCAGTCCGCGGACCCGAGGGAATGGCTACACCTTC; size: few; V: TRBV28; J: TRBJ1-2; D: NA
CDR3: CASSFQRNTEAFF; DNA: TGTGCCAGCAGTTTTCAGAGAAACACTGAAGCTTTCTTT; size: NA; V: TRBV12-3/TRBV12-4; J: TRBJ1-1; D: NA
CDR3: CASSQFSGVASYEQYF; DNA: TGTGCCAGCAGCCAATTTTCCGGAGTCGCCTCCTACGAGCAGTACTTC; size: NA; V: TRBV4-2; J: TRBJ2-7; D: NA
CDR3: CASSTQGDWGANVLTF; DNA: TGTGCCAGCAGTACTCAGGGGGATTGGGGGGCCAACGTCCTGACTTTC; size: NA; V: TRBV28; J: TRBJ2-6; D: TRBD1